These 22 T cell receptor beta chains were all obtained from the same sample, sequenced in a study of T cell clonality in common variable immunodeficiency. Their antigens are not known. Study outcomes and limitations: Reportedly, TCR beta sequences from common variable immunodeficiency showed fewer deletions and N-nucleotide insertions.

Assay: immunoSEQ multiplex PCR; the TCRdb copy retains only in-frame clones and omits some. The repertoire has over 25,000 clones, none seen only once; the ten largest take about 29%. Sequenced sample: peripheral blood mononuclear cells. These receptor sequences come from a human donor with common variable immunodeficiency.

This clone was seen at least ten times. The sequenced fragment ends 3 residues before the CDR3 boundary, so the rest is inferred from the germline J gene. This sequence joins TRBV11-2 and TRBJ1-2, with D possibly TRBD1 on 6 matching bases. The germline CDR1 and CDR2 sequences are SGHAT and FQNNGV. Trimming cost V 5 bases and J 4 bases, with 11 bases left between them. This CDR3 spans 13 amino acids. The CDR3 DNA, read in part, is TGTGCCAGCAGCCTCGGAGGGGGCTATGGC. This codes for CASSLGGGYG. The whole CDR3 is CASSLGGGYGYTF.

This clone was observed at least ten times. The CDR3 goes on 3 residues after the read ends, and that part is filled in from the germline J gene. This chain connects TRBV19 to TRBJ2-5, with 8 bases aligning to TRBD1. The CDR3 is 15 residues long. Germline V gives CDR1 LNHDA, CDR2 SQIVND (reference sequence). V was pared by 1 base and J by 5 bases, with 6 bases of the junction left unmatched. Partial CDR3 DNA: TGTGCCAGTAGTATAGCAGGGGGCGCATCCGAGACC. This codes for CASSIAGGASET. The full-length CDR3 reads as CASSIAGGASETQYF. The full variable domain, rest sourced from reference TRBV19 and TRBJ2-5, is DGGITQSPKYLFRKEGQNVTLSCEQNLNHDAMYWYRQDPGQGLRLIYYSQIVNDFQKGDIAEGYSVSREKKESFPLTVTSAQKNPTAFYLCASSIAGGASETQYFGPGTRLLVL.

This clone was seen only a few times. CDR3 bases read: TGTGCCAGCAGCTCCAAGGGGGCGAGGGACACTGAA. It specifies CASSSKGARDTE. The entire CDR3 is CASSSKGARDTEAFF. The rearrangement joins TRBV7-3 to TRBJ1-1, with 7 positions matching TRBD1. The read is 3 residues too short to cover the CDR3 end, so that end is filled in from the germline J gene. This CDR3 has 15 amino acids. The germline V gene encodes CDR1 SGHTA and CDR2 FQGTGA. V shed 4 bases, J shed 3 bases, and the junction held 8 bases outside the gene matches. The variable domain in full, with the rest retrieved from reference TRBV7-3 and TRBJ1-1, is GAGVSQTPSNKVTEKGKYVELRCDPISGHTALYWYRQSLGQGPEFLIYFQGTGAADDSGLPNDRFFAVRPEGSVSTLKIQRTERGDSAVYLCASSSKGARDTEAFFGQGTRLTVV.

This clone was detected many times. The CDR3 end is not reached by the read, which stops 3 residues before it; the germline J gene fills it in. V usage is TRBV5-4 and J usage is TRBJ2-1, with 8 bases aligning to TRBD2. V lost 2 bases to trimming and J lost 4 bases; unmatched junction nucleotides: 8. The CDR3 has 16 amino acids. Germline V gene lookup returns CDR1 SGHNT and CDR2 YYREEE (reference sequence). Incomplete CDR3 DNA: TGTGCCAGCAGCTTCCGGTCGGGGGGGGGTTACAATGAG. This translates into CASSFRSGGGYNE. The CDR3 as a whole reads CASSFRSGGGYNEQFF.

This clone was counted a few times. Sequencing ends 3 residues short of the CDR3 end; the germline J gene provides the rest. The gene calls are TRBV18 and TRBJ1-2; 9 bases fit TRBD1. The J segment lost 2 bases and the V segment lost 3 bases, leaving 7 bases of the junction unmatched. Germline V lookup: CDR1 KGHSH, CDR2 LQKENI. This CDR3 has 16 residues. The CDR3 bases that were read are TGTGCCAGCTCACCGAAAGGGACAGGGATCAACTATGGC. Its protein is CASSPKGTGINYG. Given in full, the CDR3 is CASSPKGTGINYGYTF.

This clone has only a few counts. The CDR3 end lies 3 residues beyond the end of the read and is filled in from the germline J gene. This chain connects TRBV6-2 or TRBV6-3 to TRBJ1-5; possible D gene TRBD1, 5 bases. The CDR3 covers 14 residues. The germline V gene encodes CDR1 MNHEY and CDR2 SVGEGT. Trimming cost V 6 bases and J 1 base, with 10 bases left between them. The CDR3 DNA, read in part, is TGTGCCAGCAGGCTGGGACTGAGCAATCAGCCC. It translates to CASRLGLSNQP. The full CDR3 is CASRLGLSNQPQHF.

Comments on this clone: The DNA ends 3 residues before the CDR3 does, and the rest of the CDR3 is filled in from the germline J gene. The chain employs TRBV6-2 or TRBV6-3 and TRBJ2-1, with D possibly being TRBD2 (5 bases). The length of the CDR3 is 15 residues. Germline CDR1 MNHEY, CDR2 SVGEGT. The V gene lost 5 bases and the J gene lost 2 bases, with 13 bases spanning the gap. Partial CDR3 DNA: TGTGCCAGCAGTCCTGACCGGGGTACCTACAATGAG. Translated: CASSPDRGTYNE. The CDR3 reads in full as CASSPDRGTYNEQFF.

The sample holds many counts of this clone. The sequence runs out 3 residues before the end of the CDR3; the remainder is reconstructed from the germline J gene. This chain connects TRBV30 to TRBJ2-6; 8 positions agree with TRBD2. Germline lookup yields CDR1 GTSNPN and CDR2 SVGIG (reference sequence). With 1 base clipped from V and 1 base from J, the junction kept 6 bases outside the gene matches. The CDR3 has 17 amino acids. The sequenced CDR3 bases are TGTGCCTGGAGTGGTTCGGGGGGGCTGTCTGGGGCCAACGTC. Translating it yields CAWSGSGGLSGANV. The whole CDR3 is CAWSGSGGLSGANVLTF.

As to this clone: The read halts 3 residues ahead of the CDR3 end, with the missing end drawn from the germline J gene. This chain uses TRBV6-1 with TRBJ2-7; 10 bases fit TRBD2. V was clipped by 4 bases and J by 5 bases; unmatched bases: 8. The CDR3 spans 15 residues. The germline gives CDR1 MNHNS, CDR2 SASEGT. The CDR3 loop is CASSAASGGLNEQYF. CDR3 DNA, as far as it was read: TGTGCCAGCAGTGCGGCTAGCGGGGGCCTTAACGAG.

Regarding this clone: The sequence runs out 3 residues before the end of the CDR3; the remainder is reconstructed from the germline J gene. The V gene is TRBV6-1, the J gene TRBJ1-4; weak D call: TRBD1 (5 bases). The CDR3 loop spans 14 amino acids. Trimming pared 2 bases from V and 8 bases from J, leaving 12 bases between. The germline CDR1 and CDR2 sequences are MNHNS and SASEGT. The covered CDR3 bases are TGTGCCAGCAGTGAATTCGACAGAAACGAAAAA. It encodes CASSEFDRNEK. The full CDR3 protein reads CASSEFDRNEKLFF.

Many counts were recorded for this clone. The read ends 3 residues before the CDR3 terminus; that terminus is restored from the germline J gene. V and J are TRBV2 and TRBJ2-3; D gene ambiguous. The CDR3 totals 14 residues. V lost 4 bases and J 3 bases, leaving 11 bases between the germline ends. Germline V CDR1 and CDR2: SNHLY, FYNNEI. CDR3 in amino acids: CASSGLPGTDTQYF. The part of the CDR3 DNA that was read is TGTGCCAGCAGTGGACTTCCTGGGACAGATACG.

This clone showed up many times. The read terminates 3 residues before the CDR3 end, so the remaining end is supplied by the germline J gene. The chain carries TRBV19 and TRBJ1-2; D may be TRBD1 (5 bases). The CDR3 consists of 11 residues. CDR1 is LNHDA, CDR2 SQIVND, per germline (reference sequence). The covered CDR3 bases are TGTGCCAGTAATTCAGGGCGAGGC. It codes for CASNSGRG. The CDR3, in full, reads CASNSGRGYTF.

This clone came up a few times. The CDR3 region is CASSPPGGIYEQYF. The CDR3 DNA, read in part, is TGTGCCAGCTCACCCCCCGGGGGTATCTACGAG. This rearrangement joins TRBV18 to TRBJ2-7; D may be TRBD2 (6 bases). The sequence runs out 3 residues before the end of the CDR3; the remainder is reconstructed from the germline J gene. The CDR3 contains 14 residues. The germline gives CDR1 KGHSH, CDR2 LQKENI. Trimming pared 3 bases from V and 3 bases from J, leaving 12 bases between.

A note on this clone: The CDR3 end lies 3 residues beyond the end of the read and is filled in from the germline J gene. The chain has TRBV18 and TRBJ2-7; a weak D match, TRBD2 (5 bases). The V gene lost 3 bases and the J gene lost 4 bases, with 13 bases spanning the gap. Germline CDR1 is KGHSH and CDR2 is LQKENI. The CDR3 has 14 residues. The CDR3 DNA, read in part, is TGTGCCAGCTCACCGGACTGGGATGGGTACGAG. This gives the protein CASSPDWDGYE. From start to end, the CDR3 is CASSPDWDGYEQYF.

This clone came up many times. The DNA ends 3 residues before the CDR3 does, and the rest of the CDR3 is filled in from the germline J gene. The V call is TRBV20-1, the J call TRBJ2-4; 16 bases line up with TRBD2. After removal of 4 bases from V and 3 bases from J, the junction contained 9 bases not matched to a gene. The CDR3 loop spans 18 amino acids. Germline CDR1 reads DFQATT; CDR2 reads SNEGSKA (reference sequence). Incomplete CDR3 DNA: TGCAGTGCTAAGGCGGGACTAGCGGGGGGGTTAGGCAAAAACATT. Amino acids: CSAKAGLAGGLGKNI. The full CDR3 protein is CSAKAGLAGGLGKNIQYF.

This clone turned up a few times. Read data end 3 residues before the CDR3 end; the end is taken from the germline J gene. This sequence joins TRBV7-9 and TRBJ2-6; TRBD1 matches at 7 bases. CDR1 and CDR2 from the germline V gene are SEHNR and FQNEAQ (reference sequence). The CDR3 loop spans 15 amino acids. V lost 2 bases to trimming and J lost 4 bases; unmatched junction nucleotides: 2. Incomplete CDR3 DNA: TGTGCCAGCAGCTTAACAGGGGCCGGGGCCAACGTC. Amino acids: CASSLTGAGANV. The full CDR3 protein reads CASSLTGAGANVLTF.

Comments on this clone: The read gets to within 3 residues of the CDR3 end, and the germline J gene fills in the rest. V is TRBV11-1 and J is TRBJ2-3; D gene unclear. Germline V gene lookup returns CDR1 SGHAT and CDR2 FQDESV (reference sequence). CDR3 size: 13 residues. The germline V and J ends were trimmed by 5 bases and 2 bases, with 8 bases remaining between them. The CDR3 is CASSPLVTDTQYF. Partial CDR3 DNA: TGTGCCAGCAGCCCCTTAGTCACAGATACG. Full variable domain (rest looked up from reference TRBV11-1 and TRBJ2-3): EAEVAQSPRYKITEKSQAVAFWCDPISGHATLYWYRQILGQGPELLVQFQDESVVDDSQLPKDRFSAERLKGVDSTLKIQPAELGDSAMYLCASSPLVTDTQYFGPGTRLTVL.

This clone was seen more than once but under ten times. The read comes to an end 3 residues before the CDR3 does, leaving the germline J gene to fill in the end. The chain links TRBV30 to TRBJ1-5; TRBD1 agrees at 7 bases. From germline, CDR1 is GTSNPN and CDR2 SVGIG (reference sequence). The junction had 3 bases not matched to a gene; V was cut back by 1 base and J by 3 bases. The CDR3 contains 14 residues. CDR3 loop: CAWSAGTANQPQHF. The CDR3 bases that were read are TGTGCCTGGAGTGCCGGGACAGCCAATCAGCCC.

This clone was counted a few times. The observed sequence ends 3 residues before the CDR3 terminus, with the missing tail filled in from the germline J gene. The rearrangement uses TRBV6-1 and TRBJ1-4, with TRBD1 matching 7 bases. The CDR3 is 15 residues long. The trim removed 4 bases at V and 3 bases at J, leaving 5 bases unmatched. Looked up from germline, CDR1 is MNHNS and CDR2 is SASEGT. CDR3 protein: CASSAGTAANEKLFF. The sequenced part of the CDR3 DNA is TGTGCCAGCAGTGCCGGGACAGCAGCTAATGAAAAA.

By sample share, this clone is medium-sized. Read data end 3 residues before the CDR3 end; the end is taken from the germline J gene. The chain couples TRBV6-2 or TRBV6-3 to TRBJ2-3; possible D gene TRBD2, 5 bases. Germline V lookup: CDR1 MNHEY, CDR2 SVGEGT. V was trimmed by 0 bases and J by 2 bases, leaving 6 bases between them. This CDR3 has 14 residues. CDR3 DNA (partial): TGTGCCAGCAGTTACTCGCTAGCCACAGATACG. The encoded protein is CASSYSLATDT. The CDR3 as a whole reads CASSYSLATDTQYF.

This clone was seen only a few times. The read terminates 3 residues ahead of where the CDR3 ends, so the germline J gene completes it. This chain connects TRBV2 to TRBJ2-5, with D tentatively TRBD2 (6 bases). The CDR3 is 14 residues long. Germline V gives CDR1 SNHLY, CDR2 FYNNEI. V lost 5 bases to trimming and J lost 5 bases, with 15 bases between them. CDR3 loop: CASSFSGDGETQYF. CDR3 DNA, as far as it was read: TGTGCCAGCAGTTTTTCGGGGGACGGGGAGACC. The whole variable domain, filled in from reference TRBV2 and TRBJ2-5, reads EPEVTQTPSHQVTQMGQEVILRCVPISNHLYFYWYRQILGQKVEFLVSFYNNEISEKSEIFDDQFSVERPDGSNFTLKIRSTKLEDSAMYFCASSFSGDGETQYFGPGTRLLVL.

Worth noting for this clone: The read terminates 3 residues ahead of where the CDR3 ends, so the germline J gene completes it. The gene calls are TRBV5-1 and TRBJ1-5, with D perhaps matching TRBD1 (5 bases). Germline-derived CDR1 and CDR2 are SGHRS and YFSETQ. The CDR3 contains 15 residues. Trimming cost V 0 bases and J 0 bases, with 7 bases left between them. CDR3 DNA, as far as it was read: TGCGCCAGCAGCTTGGCGGGGGGTAGCAATCAGCCC. Amino acids: CASSLAGGSNQP. The complete CDR3 protein is CASSLAGGSNQPQHF.